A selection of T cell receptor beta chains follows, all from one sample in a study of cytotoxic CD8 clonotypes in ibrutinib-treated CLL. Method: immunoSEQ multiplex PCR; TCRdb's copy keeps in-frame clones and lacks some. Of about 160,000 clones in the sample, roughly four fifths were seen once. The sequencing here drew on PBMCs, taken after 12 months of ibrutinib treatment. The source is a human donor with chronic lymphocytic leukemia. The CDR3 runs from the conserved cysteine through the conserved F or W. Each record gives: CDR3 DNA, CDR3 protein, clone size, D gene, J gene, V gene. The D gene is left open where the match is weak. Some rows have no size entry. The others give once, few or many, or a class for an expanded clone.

CDR3 DNA: TGTGCCAGCAGCGTAGTCCCCCGGCCCGCGCTCGAGCAGTACTTC; CDR3 protein: CASSVVPRPALEQYF; clone size: .; D gene: .; J gene: TRBJ2-7; V gene: TRBV9
CDR3 DNA: TGTGCCAGCAGCCGCGGACAGGCTGGGCGCTATGGCTACACCTTC; CDR3 protein: CASSRGQAGRYGYTF; clone size: .; D gene: TRBD1; J gene: TRBJ1-2; V gene: TRBV7-2
CDR3 DNA: TGTGCCAGCAGCCCCGAGGAGGGTCAGCCCCAGCATTTT; CDR3 protein: CASSPEEGQPQHF; clone size: once; D gene: .; J gene: TRBJ1-5; V gene: TRBV6-6
CDR3 DNA: TGTGCCAGCTCACCAGAGTGGATGAACACTGAAGCTTTCTTT; CDR3 protein: CASSPEWMNTEAFF; clone size: once; D gene: .; J gene: TRBJ1-1; V gene: TRBV18
CDR3 DNA: TGTGCCAGCACTTATGGGGGGGGTAGCAATCAGCCCCAGCATTTT; CDR3 protein: CASTYGGGSNQPQHF; clone size: .; D gene: .; J gene: TRBJ1-5; V gene: TRBV28
CDR3 DNA: TGTGCCAGCAGTGCTAGGGGGCCACACCGAGCTTTCTTT; CDR3 protein: CASSARGPHRAFF; clone size: .; D gene: TRBD1; J gene: TRBJ1-1; V gene: TRBV6-5
CDR3 DNA: TGTGCCAGCAGCCGTTCACAGGATGAAAAACTGTTTTTT; CDR3 protein: CASSRSQDEKLFF; clone size: .; D gene: .; J gene: TRBJ1-4; V gene: TRBV6-5
CDR3 DNA: TGTGCCAGCAGTCGCCGGCCGACAGGGCGCTTGAACACTGAAGCTTTCTTT; CDR3 protein: CASSRRPTGRLNTEAFF; clone size: once; D gene: TRBD1; J gene: TRBJ1-1; V gene: TRBV13
CDR3 DNA: TGTGCCAGCAGTGATTACAGGGTCCTGTTTTTT; CDR3 protein: CASSDYRVLFF; clone size: once; D gene: .; J gene: TRBJ1-4; V gene: TRBV27
CDR3 DNA: TGTGCCAGCACTCGTACAGGGGGCACTACCTACGAGCAGTACTTC; CDR3 protein: CASTRTGGTTYEQYF; clone size: .; D gene: TRBD1; J gene: TRBJ2-7; V gene: TRBV28
CDR3 DNA: TGCAGCGTTGCATGGAACTACAATGAGCAGTTCTTC; CDR3 protein: CSVAWNYNEQFF; clone size: .; D gene: .; J gene: TRBJ2-1; V gene: TRBV29-1
CDR3 DNA: TGCGCCAGCAGCCTTAGCGGGATTTCGTACAATGAGCAGTTCTTC; CDR3 protein: CASSLSGISYNEQFF; clone size: .; D gene: TRBD2; J gene: TRBJ2-1; V gene: TRBV5-1
CDR3 DNA: TGTGCCAGCAGTTTACGGCAGGGGGCTTTGCTGGAGACCCAGTACTTC; CDR3 protein: CASSLRQGALLETQYF; clone size: .; D gene: TRBD1; J gene: TRBJ2-5; V gene: TRBV28
CDR3 DNA: TGTGCCAGCAGCTCCGGGACTACACTAAGAACTGTGACCCAGTACTTC; CDR3 protein: CASSSGTTLRTVTQYF; clone size: .; D gene: TRBD2; J gene: TRBJ2-5; V gene: TRBV5-8
CDR3 DNA: TGTGCCAGCAGTTTTATAGCGGGAGAGAGCAATGAGCAGTTCTTC; CDR3 protein: CASSFIAGESNEQFF; clone size: .; D gene: TRBD2; J gene: TRBJ2-1; V gene: TRBV27
CDR3 DNA: TGTGCCAGCAGCACGGGCGACAGAGTGAGGGGCGAGCAGTACTTC; CDR3 protein: CASSTGDRVRGEQYF; clone size: .; D gene: .; J gene: TRBJ2-7; V gene: TRBV9
CDR3 DNA: TGTGCCAGCCAGAGGTTAGAGAACACTGAAGCTTTCTTT; CDR3 protein: CASQRLENTEAFF; clone size: .; D gene: .; J gene: TRBJ1-1; V gene: TRBV6-6
CDR3 DNA: TGTGCCAGCAGCTTAGCTAGGCAGGGAGGGTCACCCCTCCACTTT; CDR3 protein: CASSLARQGGSPLHF; clone size: .; D gene: .; J gene: TRBJ1-6; V gene: TRBV7-9
CDR3 DNA: TGCGCCAGCAGCCCCAGTACTCATACAGATACGCAGTATTTT; CDR3 protein: CASSPSTHTDTQYF; clone size: .; D gene: .; J gene: TRBJ2-3; V gene: TRBV5-1
CDR3 DNA: TGTGCCAGCAGCCCGCCACAGACGGGGGAAAAACTGTTTTTT; CDR3 protein: CASSPPQTGEKLFF; clone size: .; D gene: .; J gene: TRBJ1-4; V gene: TRBV9
CDR3 DNA: TGCGCCAGCAGTGAGCAGGGGGCAGGATTGAGTTATGGCTACACCTTC; CDR3 protein: CASSEQGAGLSYGYTF; clone size: few; D gene: TRBD1; J gene: TRBJ1-2; V gene: TRBV10-2
CDR3 DNA: TGTGCCAGCAGCTCAGCCGGAGAGGGGGCTTATCCGTACTTC; CDR3 protein: CASSSAGEGAYPYF; clone size: .; D gene: TRBD1; J gene: TRBJ2-7; V gene: TRBV7-2
CDR3 DNA: TGCGCCAGCTCCCGGGTTGGGGGTTCTGGAAACACCATATATTTT; CDR3 protein: CASSRVGGSGNTIYF; clone size: .; D gene: .; J gene: TRBJ1-3; V gene: TRBV5-1
CDR3 DNA: TGTGCCAGCAGGCACAGGGGTGGAGAGACCCAGTACTTC; CDR3 protein: CASRHRGGETQYF; clone size: .; D gene: TRBD1; J gene: TRBJ2-5; V gene: TRBV4-2
CDR3 DNA: TGTGCCAGCAGCCCACGGGACGTAAGCTCCTACGAGCAGTACTTC; CDR3 protein: CASSPRDVSSYEQYF; clone size: .; D gene: .; J gene: TRBJ2-7; V gene: TRBV9
CDR3 DNA: TGCGCCAGCAGCCCCCCGGGGGCTCTGTCCTACGAGCAGTACTTC; CDR3 protein: CASSPPGALSYEQYF; clone size: .; D gene: .; J gene: TRBJ2-7; V gene: TRBV4-1
CDR3 DNA: TGTGCCAGCAGTCCCGGACCCAGCTACGAGCAGTACTTC; CDR3 protein: CASSPGPSYEQYF; clone size: .; D gene: .; J gene: TRBJ2-7; V gene: TRBV6-5
CDR3 DNA: TGCGCCAGCAGCTTGTGGGGAAACACTGAAGCTTTCTTT; CDR3 protein: CASSLWGNTEAFF; clone size: .; D gene: .; J gene: TRBJ1-1; V gene: TRBV5-1
CDR3 DNA: TGTGCCAGCAGTTACTCTCCCAGCAATGAGCAGTTCTTC; CDR3 protein: CASSYSPSNEQFF; clone size: .; D gene: .; J gene: TRBJ2-1; V gene: TRBV6-5
CDR3 DNA: TGTGCCACCACTGACAAAAGCTCCTACAATGAGCAGTTCTTC; CDR3 protein: CATTDKSSYNEQFF; clone size: .; D gene: .; J gene: TRBJ2-1; V gene: TRBV15
CDR3 DNA: TGTGCCAGCAGTCCCCCGGGAAATAGCAATCAGCCCCAGCATTTT; CDR3 protein: CASSPPGNSNQPQHF; clone size: .; D gene: .; J gene: TRBJ1-5; V gene: TRBV2
CDR3 DNA: TGTGCCAGCAGTGACCTCCGGATCCGGGAAAATAACACCGGGGAGCTGTTTTTT; CDR3 protein: CASSDLRIRENNTGELFF; clone size: .; D gene: .; J gene: TRBJ2-2; V gene: TRBV2
CDR3 DNA: TGTGCCAGCAGCTTAGACAGGACTAGTGAAAAACTGTTTTTT; CDR3 protein: CASSLDRTSEKLFF; clone size: .; D gene: .; J gene: TRBJ1-4; V gene: TRBV11-2
CDR3 DNA: TGTGCCAGCAGCTTACAAGGTTTAGGTGACGCCCGAGTCACAGATACGCAGTATTTT; CDR3 protein: CASSLQGLGDARVTDTQYF; clone size: .; D gene: .; J gene: TRBJ2-3; V gene: TRBV14
CDR3 DNA: TGTGCCACCAGCAGAGGCCCCGGGACAGTGCGCTACACCTTC; CDR3 protein: CATSRGPGTVRYTF; clone size: .; D gene: TRBD1; J gene: TRBJ1-2; V gene: TRBV15
CDR3 DNA: TGTGCCAGCAGCCACCGCGGAGGGGGCACAGATACGCAGTATTTT; CDR3 protein: CASSHRGGGTDTQYF; clone size: .; D gene: .; J gene: TRBJ2-3; V gene: TRBV28
CDR3 DNA: TGTGCCAGCAGTTACTGGCGGGGGGGCACAGATACGCAGTATTTT; CDR3 protein: CASSYWRGGTDTQYF; clone size: .; D gene: TRBD2; J gene: TRBJ2-3; V gene: TRBV6-5
CDR3 DNA: TGCAGCGCTCGACAGGGATTAGTGAACACTGAAGCTTTCTTT; CDR3 protein: CSARQGLVNTEAFF; clone size: .; D gene: TRBD1; J gene: TRBJ1-1; V gene: TRBV29-1
CDR3 DNA: TGTGCCAGCAGCCCCGTGAGCCGAATGAACACTGAAGCTTTCTTT; CDR3 protein: CASSPVSRMNTEAFF; clone size: .; D gene: .; J gene: TRBJ1-1; V gene: TRBV7-9
CDR3 DNA: TGTGCCAGTAGTCCCTACCGACAGGTTGCAAGTTCTCTAGCCAAAAACATTCAGTACTTC; CDR3 protein: CASSPYRQVASSLAKNIQYF; clone size: once; D gene: .; J gene: TRBJ2-4; V gene: TRBV19
CDR3 DNA: TGTGCCAGCAGGCGGCTATTATTTGCCGGGACGTATAACACTGAAGCTTTCTTT; CDR3 protein: CASRRLLFAGTYNTEAFF; clone size: .; D gene: .; J gene: TRBJ1-1; V gene: TRBV28
CDR3 DNA: TGTGCCAGCAGCCAAGGGACTAGCGGGAGTTTAACCGGGGAGCTGTTTTTT; CDR3 protein: CASSQGTSGSLTGELFF; clone size: .; D gene: TRBD2; J gene: TRBJ2-2; V gene: TRBV5-4
CDR3 DNA: TGTGCCATCAGTGAGTCGATTTTGCGAGGTCCTTCTGAGCAGTTCTTC; CDR3 protein: CAISESILRGPSEQFF; clone size: .; D gene: .; J gene: TRBJ2-1; V gene: TRBV10-3
CDR3 DNA: TGTGCCAGCAGCCACAGGACTGAAAAACTGTTTTTT; CDR3 protein: CASSHRTEKLFF; clone size: .; D gene: .; J gene: TRBJ1-4; V gene: TRBV14
CDR3 DNA: TGTGCCATCAGTGATTCAGGGGGTAGCTACGAGCAGTACTTC; CDR3 protein: CAISDSGGSYEQYF; clone size: once; D gene: TRBD1; J gene: TRBJ2-7; V gene: TRBV10-3
CDR3 DNA: TGTGCCAGCAGTTACCGGGACAGGAGCTCCTACGAGCAGTACTTC; CDR3 protein: CASSYRDRSSYEQYF; clone size: .; D gene: TRBD1; J gene: TRBJ2-7; V gene: TRBV6-5
CDR3 DNA: TGTGCCAGCAGCCGAAGTAATAGCAATCAGCCCCAGCATTTT; CDR3 protein: CASSRSNSNQPQHF; clone size: .; D gene: .; J gene: TRBJ1-5; V gene: TRBV7-9
CDR3 DNA: TGCGCCAGCAGCCTGAACGCGGGAGCCGGGGAGCTGTTTTTT; CDR3 protein: CASSLNAGAGELFF; clone size: .; D gene: TRBD2; J gene: TRBJ2-2; V gene: TRBV4-3
CDR3 DNA: TGTGCCAGTAGTGTCGATCCGGGACAGGGTAGATCCTACGAGCAGTACTTC; CDR3 protein: CASSVDPGQGRSYEQYF; clone size: once; D gene: TRBD1; J gene: TRBJ2-7; V gene: TRBV19
CDR3 DNA: TGTGCAAGTCGCCTGACTAGCGGGGGGGGCGATGAGCAGTTCTTC; CDR3 protein: CASRLTSGGGDEQFF; clone size: .; D gene: .; J gene: TRBJ2-1; V gene: TRBV12-2
CDR3 DNA: TGCGCCAGCAGCCAAGTGGATATGGGATTCACAGATACGCAGTATTTT; CDR3 protein: CASSQVDMGFTDTQYF; clone size: .; D gene: .; J gene: TRBJ2-3; V gene: TRBV4-3
CDR3 DNA: TGTGCCAGCAGCTTAGACGGGGGGACAGGCTCCTACGAGCAGTACTTC; CDR3 protein: CASSLDGGTGSYEQYF; clone size: .; D gene: .; J gene: TRBJ2-7; V gene: TRBV11-3
CDR3 DNA: TGTGCCAGCAGCTCACCTAATGGGGTCGAGACCCAGTACTTC; CDR3 protein: CASSSPNGVETQYF; clone size: few; D gene: .; J gene: TRBJ2-5; V gene: TRBV7-2